The 16 T cell receptor beta chains below come from one sample, sequenced in a study of blood T cell repertoires in COVID-19. The data were produced by immunoSEQ multiplex PCR, yet TCRdb's version contains in-frame clones alone and is incomplete. The profile covers some 490,000 clones, with roughly nine tenths appearing a single time and 6.5% to 9.5% taken by the ten largest. The sample comprised PBMCs or T cells enriched from blood (not recorded which). The receptor set was obtained from a woman aged 60 to 75 who had recovered from COVID-19.

The V gene is TRBV27, the J gene TRBJ1-2; perhaps TRBD1 as D (5 bases). Germline V lookup: CDR1 MNHEY, CDR2 SMNVEV (reference sequence). This CDR3 is 15 amino acids long. The V gene lost 6 bases and the J gene lost 0 bases, with 14 bases spanning the gap. The CDR3 region is CASRRDFPSNYGYTF. The DNA for the CDR3 is TGTGCCAGCAGAAGGGACTTCCCCTCTAACTATGGCTACACCTTC.

The chain is built from TRBV19 and TRBJ1-3; D is ambiguous. The V gene's germline CDR1 is LNHDA and CDR2 SQIVND (reference sequence). This CDR3 is 11 amino acids long. V gave up 10 bases and J gave up 4 bases, with 8 bases separating them. In DNA, the CDR3 is TGTGCCACTGAGATGGGAAACACCATATATTTT. Amino acids: CATEMGNTIYF.

The J gene is TRBJ1-2, the V gene TRBV24-1; possibly TRBD1 for D (5 bases). The CDR3 sequence is 11 residues long. Trimming shortened V by 2 bases and J by 10 bases, and 7 bases separated the two germline ends. Germline V CDR1 and CDR2: KGHDR, SFDVKD. CDR3 nucleotide sequence: TGTGCCACCAGTGATTCGACAGCCTACACCTTC. Residues: CATSDSTAYTF.

The chain is built from TRBV2 and TRBJ1-2, with D unresolved. The CDR3 is 12 residues long. V was pared by 7 bases and J by 6 bases, with 12 bases between. The germline V gene has CDR1 SNHLY and CDR2 FYNNEI. The chain's CDR3 is CASTVREDGYTF. The DNA for the CDR3 is TGTGCCAGCACTGTACGAGAAGATGGCTACACCTTC.

The chain couples TRBV28 to TRBJ1-6, with D hard to call. The ends were cut back, 8 bases at V and 9 bases at J, with 17 bases in the middle. Germline-derived CDR1 and CDR2 are MDHEN and SYDVKM. The CDR3 sequence is 14 residues long. The CDR3 DNA follows: TGTGCCAGCTTCACGGGTAGCGCTTCTTCACCCCTCCACTTT. Protein: CASFTGSASSPLHF.

The CDR3 DNA follows: TGCGCCAGCAGCAGAACCGGGACAGCAGGAATTCTCGACACTGAAGCTTTCTTT. Its protein is CASSRTGTAGILDTEAFF. The chain links TRBV5-1 to TRBJ1-1, with 7 bases matching TRBD1. From germline, CDR1 is SGHRS and CDR2 YFSETQ. The CDR3 is 18 residues long. Trimming cost V 4 bases and J 3 bases; bases outside gene matches: 18.

This clone has a handful of counts. The chain carries TRBV30 and TRBJ1-2; D is unresolved. Trimming stripped 0 bases from V and 5 bases from J, with 7 bases between. CDR1 is GTSNPN, CDR2 SVGIG, per germline (reference sequence). The CDR3 is 12 amino acids. CDR3 coding DNA: TGTGCCTGGAGTGTACAGTTTTATGGCTACACCTTC. Translation gives CAWSVQFYGYTF.

The chain uses TRBV2 and TRBJ1-2, with 7 bases fitting TRBD1. The CDR3 consists of 13 residues. Germline CDR1 reads SNHLY; CDR2 reads FYNNEI. V was clipped by 7 bases and J by 1 base; unmatched bases: 3. The CDR3 DNA is TGTGCCAGCACCAACAGGGGTAACTATGGCTACACCTTC. Translating it yields CASTNRGNYGYTF.

The chain links TRBV7-9 to TRBJ2-3, with D maybe TRBD1 (6 bases). Germline-derived CDR1 and CDR2 are SEHNR and FQNEAQ (reference sequence). The CDR3 is 15 amino acids. V gave up 5 bases and J gave up 1 base, with 13 bases separating them. CDR3 sequence (DNA): TGTGCCAGCAGCCCGCAGGGGCTCGGCACAGATACGCAGTATTTT. Amino acids: CASSPQGLGTDTQYF.

The chain combines TRBV7-2 with TRBJ2-3; a possible D gene is TRBD1 (5 bases). Germline CDR1 SGHTA, CDR2 FQGNSA. Trimming took off 3 bases at V and 5 bases at J, with 9 bases between the two ends. The CDR3 contains 13 residues. The CDR3: CASSFKGIDTQYF. The CDR3 DNA is TGTGCCAGCAGCTTTAAGGGGATAGATACGCAGTATTTT.

The chain carries TRBV5-5 and TRBJ2-7; TRBD2 aligns across 10 bases. The CDR3 totals 17 residues. V dropped 1 base and J dropped 3; count of bases not matched to a gene: 10. In germline, CDR1 is SGHKS, CDR2 YYEKEE (reference sequence). The DNA of the CDR3 is TGTGCCAGCAGCTTGTGGGCTAGCGGGGGCGATAACTACGAGCAGTACTTC. Amino acid sequence: CASSLWASGGDNYEQYF.

This clone occurred a few times. V and J are TRBV6-5 and TRBJ1-1; a weak D match, TRBD1 (5 bases). Looked up from germline, CDR1 is MNHEY and CDR2 is SVGAGI. Trimming shortened V by 7 bases and J by 5 bases, and 8 bases separated the two germline ends. The CDR3 has 11 amino acids. CDR3 bases: TGTGCCAGCAAAAAGGGGACTGAAGCTTTCTTT. Translation gives CASKKGTEAFF.

This chain joins TRBV29-1 and TRBJ1-6, with a tentative D call TRBD1 (5 bases). The length of the CDR3 is 13 residues. CDR1 and CDR2 from the germline V gene are SQVTM and ANQGSEA. The ends were cut back, 4 bases at V and 7 bases at J, with 11 bases in the middle. The CDR3 region has the DNA TGCAGCGTTGTTGACAGTATAAATTCACCCCTCCACTTT. It codes for CSVVDSINSPLHF. Supplemented by reference TRBV29-1 and TRBJ1-6, the full variable domain reads SAVISQKPSRDICQRGTSLTIQCQVDSQVTMMFWYRQQPGQSLTLIATANQGSEATYESGFVIDKFPISRPNLTFSTLTVSNMSPEDSSIYLCSVVDSINSPLHFGNGTRLTVT.

The chain is built from TRBV3-1 (or the pseudogene TRBV3-2) and TRBJ2-3; 11 nucleotides align to TRBD2. This CDR3 has 17 amino acids. Per germline, CDR1 LGHDT and CDR2 YNNKEL (reference sequence). Unmatched junction bases numbered 3, after V lost 0 bases and J lost 1 base. CDR3 DNA: TGTGCCAGCAGCCAAGACCCGGGACTAGCGGGCACAGATACGCAGTATTTT. It specifies CASSQDPGLAGTDTQYF.

This rearrangement joins TRBV2 to TRBJ1-4; D is ambiguous. The CDR3 contains 16 residues. Germline values: CDR1 SNHLY, CDR2 FYNNEI. The V and J ends lost 7 bases and 0 bases respectively, with 15 bases between them. The CDR3 coding sequence is TGTGCCAGCATCGACTCATCCTTTGCAACTAATGAAAAACTGTTTTTT. Amino acids: CASIDSSFATNEKLFF.

The chain carries TRBV27 and TRBJ1-1; 8 positions agree with TRBD1. CDR3 size: 15 residues. Germline V gene sequence: CDR1 MNHEY, CDR2 SMNVEV (reference sequence). Trimming at V came to 5 bases and at J to 7 bases, leaving 12 bases not matched to a gene. The CDR3 loop is CASSPGQGGTFEAFF. In DNA, the CDR3 is TGTGCCAGCAGTCCCGGACAGGGAGGGACCTTTGAAGCTTTCTTT.